These 27 T cell receptor beta chains came from one sample sequenced in a study of cytomegalovirus exposure and HLA in healthy donors. PCR employed 60 Vbeta and 13 Jbeta primers. The method was immunoSEQ multiplex PCR; TCRdb's version includes in-frame clones alone and lacks a portion of them. The sample includes 70,000 to 95,000 clones, 60% to 85% seen only once; the top ten take around 1.5%. The specimen was PBMCs. The receptors shown here come from a man in his forties in good health and CMV-seronegative.

This clone is judged medium-sized (0.01 to 0.1%). The V and J genes are TRBV28 and TRBJ2-3; D remains ambiguous. The V end lost 3 bases, the J end lost 0 bases, and 4 bases lay between the germline ends. The germline V gene has CDR1 MDHEN and CDR2 SYDVKM. The CDR3 consists of 13 residues. CDR3 in amino acids: CASSFGSTDTQYF. The CDR3 DNA reads as TGTGCCAGCAGTTTCGGTAGCACAGATACGCAGTATTTT.

CDR3 protein: CASWDRDRDQPQHF. Written as DNA, the CDR3 is TGTGCCAGCTGGGACCGGGACAGGGATCAGCCCCAGCATTTT. This rearrangement joins TRBV6-5 to TRBJ1-5; TRBD1 matches at 9 bases. Germline trimming cut 8 bases from V and 5 bases from J; bases unmatched to any gene: 7. The CDR3 is made up of 14 amino acids. The germline V gene encodes CDR1 MNHEY and CDR2 SVGAGI.

The chain has TRBV18 and TRBJ1-4; a weak D match, TRBD1 (5 bases). The CDR3 length is 15 residues. Germline V gives CDR1 KGHSH, CDR2 LQKENI. V lost 1 base to trimming and J lost 3 bases, with 9 bases between them. The CDR3 loop is CASSPRDSPNEKLFF. The CDR3 nucleotides are TGTGCCAGCTCACCACGCGACAGCCCTAATGAAAAACTGTTTTTT.

The J gene is TRBJ2-5, the V gene TRBV27; 7 bases fit TRBD1. CDR3 length: 13 residues. After removal of 8 bases from V and 3 bases from J, the junction contained 6 bases not matched to a gene. Per the germline V gene, CDR1 is MNHEY and CDR2 is SMNVEV (reference sequence). The CDR3 region has the DNA TGTGCCAGCCACCTGCAGGGGGAAGAGACCCAGTACTTC. Its translation: CASHLQGEETQYF.

This chain uses TRBV28 with TRBJ1-2, with 9 bases that match TRBD1. The germline gives CDR1 MDHEN, CDR2 SYDVKM. The CDR3 covers 14 residues. The trim removed 2 bases at V and 5 bases at J, leaving 3 bases unmatched. The CDR3 nucleotides are TGTGCCAGCAGTTTAGGGGGACAGGGATATGGCTACACCTTC. This sequence encodes CASSLGGQGYGYTF.

CDR3 sequence: CASSPGTSGATDTQYF. CDR3 sequence (DNA): TGCGCCAGCAGCCCCGGGACTAGCGGAGCCACAGATACGCAGTATTTT. The rearrangement joins TRBV5-1 to TRBJ2-3, with TRBD2 matching 11 bases. Trimming removed 4 bases from V and 2 bases from J; junction bases left unmatched: 6. The CDR3 covers 16 residues. From germline, CDR1 is SGHRS and CDR2 YFSETQ.

The CDR3 nucleotides are TGTGCCAGCAGCTTAACGGGGGGTACTTCACCCCTCCACTTT. Translation: CASSLTGGTSPLHF. The chain joins TRBV7-9 to TRBJ1-6, with D possibly TRBD1 on 5 matching bases. V lost 2 bases to trimming and J lost 9 bases, with 11 bases between them. The CDR3 runs to 14 residues. CDR1 is SEHNR and CDR2 is FQNEAQ in the germline V gene (reference sequence).

The sample holds a few counts of this clone. This rearrangement joins TRBV7-9 to TRBJ1-2; 12 nucleotides align to TRBD1. The CDR3 sequence is 15 residues long. V shed 1 base and J 13 bases; nucleotides not matched to a gene: 10. Germline-derived CDR1 and CDR2 are SEHNR and FQNEAQ (reference sequence). CDR3: CASSLEGTGGAGPTF. CDR3 DNA: TGTGCCAGCAGCTTAGAAGGGACAGGGGGCGCGGGTCCCACCTTC. Full variable domain (missing parts from reference TRBV7-9 and TRBJ1-2): DTGVSQNPRHKITKRGQNVTFRCDPISEHNRLYWYRQTLGQGPEFLTYFQNEAQLEKSRLLSDRFSAERPKGSFSTLEIQRTEQGDSAMYLCASSLEGTGGAGPTFGSGTRLTVV.

The chain joins TRBV6-5 to TRBJ2-1; TRBD1 agrees at 8 bases. The V gene's germline CDR1 is MNHEY and CDR2 SVGAGI. J gave up 9 bases and V 5 bases, and 9 bases lay outside the gene matches. The CDR3 contains 14 residues. CDR3: CASSPTGEQGEQFF. The CDR3 DNA follows: TGTGCCAGCAGTCCGACAGGGGAGCAGGGTGAGCAGTTCTTC.

There are a few counts of this clone. The V gene is TRBV6-5, the J gene TRBJ1-2, with TRBD1 identical over 7 bases. V gave up 8 bases and J gave up 5 bases; unmatched junction bases: 5. The CDR3 loop spans 12 amino acids. Germline V gene sequence: CDR1 MNHEY, CDR2 SVGAGI. In DNA form, the CDR3 reads TGTGCCAGCTGGACAGGCGCTTATGGCTACACCTTC. Translation: CASWTGAYGYTF.

Only one count was recorded for this clone. The V gene is TRBV7-6, the J gene TRBJ2-2, with a tentative D call TRBD2 (6 bases). Trimming cost V 0 bases and J 7 bases, with 6 bases left between them. Germline CDR1 reads SGHVS; CDR2 reads FNYEAQ. There are 13 residues in the CDR3. CDR3 sequence reads: CASSLAAGGELFF. The CDR3 DNA follows: TGTGCCAGCAGCTTAGCAGCGGGCGGGGAGCTGTTTTTT.

This clone was counted between two and nine times. The V and J genes are TRBV18 and TRBJ2-7; perhaps TRBD1 as D (6 bases). CDR3 length: 15 amino acids. Trimming left V 3 bases short and J 3 bases short, with 15 bases between. Germline V gene data show CDR1 as KGHSH and CDR2 as LQKENI. DNA of the CDR3: TGTGCCAGCTCACCCGCAGGGGATTACGGCTACGAGCAGTACTTC. Protein sequence: CASSPAGDYGYEQYF.

The chain employs TRBV7-3 and TRBJ2-1; 9 bases line up with TRBD2. The CDR3 has 14 residues. Trimming at V came to 0 bases and at J to 9 bases, leaving 3 bases not matched to a gene. Per the germline V gene, CDR1 is SGHTA and CDR2 is FQGTGA. The CDR3 DNA sequence: TGTGCCAGCAGCTTAACGACTAGCGGACCTGAGCAGTTCTTC. This gives the protein CASSLTTSGPEQFF.

This rearrangement joins TRBV7-3 to TRBJ2-3, with 11 bases aligning to TRBD2. Germline V lookup: CDR1 SGHTA, CDR2 FQGTGA. Unmatched junction bases numbered 9, after V lost 3 bases and J lost 1 base. The CDR3 has 18 amino acids. The CDR3 sequence: CASSLGSGRAVGTDTQYF. CDR3 DNA sequence: TGTGCCAGCAGCTTGGGTAGCGGGAGGGCCGTTGGCACAGATACGCAGTATTTT.

This chain uses TRBV7-8 with TRBJ1-2, with TRBD1 matching 10 bases. J lost 5 bases, V lost 0 bases, and 0 bases had no gene match. CDR1 and CDR2 from the germline V gene are SGHVS and FQNEAQ. The CDR3 is 14 amino acids. DNA of the CDR3: TGTGCCAGCAGCTTAGCGGGACAGGGGTATGGCTACACCTTC. Translation: CASSLAGQGYGYTF.

This clone showed up just a few times. V gene TRBV28 combines with J gene TRBJ2-5; D is unclear. This CDR3 region has 15 residues. V lost 1 base and J lost 2, with 11 bases in between. Per the germline V gene, CDR1 is MDHEN and CDR2 is SYDVKM. CDR3 region: CASSLFMGRQETQYF. CDR3 in DNA: TGTGCCAGCAGTTTATTTATGGGCAGGCAAGAGACCCAGTACTTC.

About this clone: The junction departs from germline at one end; a sequencing error may be responsible. This chain joins TRBV6-5 and TRBJ2-7; 11 bases align to TRBD2. There are 13 residues in the CDR3. From germline, CDR1 is MNHEY and CDR2 SVGAGI. CDR3 sequence (DNA): TGTGCCAGCAGGCCTGGGACTAGCGGAAAGAACCTCTTC. This sequence encodes CASRPGTSGKNLF.

The chain employs TRBV4-2 and TRBJ1-6, with 7 positions matching TRBD1. Germline lookup yields CDR1 LGHNA and CDR2 YNFKEQ. The CDR3 covers 14 residues. V dropped 1 base and J dropped 6; count of bases not matched to a gene: 0. CDR3 nucleotide sequence: TGTGCCAGCAGCCAAGGACAGGGTAATTCACCCCTCCACTTT. Translated: CASSQGQGNSPLHF.

The rearrangement links TRBV5-5 to TRBJ1-5; 9 bases fit TRBD1. This CDR3 has 14 amino acids. CDR1 SGHKS and CDR2 YYEKEE come from the germline V gene (reference sequence). V was clipped by 4 bases and J by 5 bases; unmatched bases: 4. Written as DNA, the CDR3 is TGTGCCAGCAGCCGGACAGGGGAACATCAGCCCCAGCATTTT. This translates into CASSRTGEHQPQHF.

The chain combines TRBV10-3 with TRBJ2-1; 12 nucleotides agree with TRBD2. The length of the CDR3 is 15 residues. Germline lookup yields CDR1 ENHRY and CDR2 SYGVKD. Losses at the gene ends were 7 bases for V and 7 bases for J; bases not matched to a gene: 8. This chain's CDR3 is CAITLAGGPTNEQFF. The DNA for the CDR3 is TGTGCCATCACCCTAGCGGGAGGGCCCACGAATGAGCAGTTCTTC.

V gene TRBV1 combines with J gene TRBJ2-1; the D call in the table, TRBD2, was not verified against the DNA. TRBV1 is reported as a pseudogene. This CDR3 has 16 residues. CDR3 sequence (DNA): TGCACCAGCAGCCCCCCAGCGGACCGAATCTACAATGAGCAGTTCTTC. Translation: CTSSPPADRIYNEQFF.

The rearrangement joins TRBV7-9 to TRBJ1-5; D remains unclear. The CDR3 is 14 amino acids. V dropped 5 bases and J dropped 3 bases, with 11 bases sitting between them. Germline assignment: CDR1 SEHNR and CDR2 FQNEAQ (reference sequence). The CDR3, as DNA: TGTGCCAGCAGCCGTGACAACAACAATCAGCCCCAGCATTTT. Its protein is CASSRDNNNQPQHF. The variable domain in full, completed from reference TRBV7-9 and TRBJ1-5, reads DTGVSQNPRHKITKRGQNVTFRCDPISEHNRLYWYRQTLGQGPEFLTYFQNEAQLEKSRLLSDRFSAERPKGSFSTLEIQRTEQGDSAMYLCASSRDNNNQPQHFGDGTRLSIL.

The chain couples TRBV7-9 to TRBJ1-3; 8 nucleotides agree with TRBD1. Germline values: CDR1 SEHNR, CDR2 FQNEAQ (reference sequence). V was pared by 5 bases and J by 9 bases, with 9 bases of the junction left unmatched. The CDR3 has 14 amino acids. CDR3 region: CASSQTGARGTIYF. The CDR3 nucleotides read TGTGCCAGCAGCCAGACAGGGGCCCGGGGCACCATATATTTT.

The gene calls are TRBV5-6 and TRBJ2-2, with D perhaps TRBD1 (5 bases). The CDR3 runs 15 residues. Trimming took 0 bases from V and 0 from J, leaving 6 bases between them. The germline V gene encodes CDR1 SGHDT and CDR2 YYEEEE. This CDR3 reads CASSLAGTNTGELFF. CDR3 bases: TGTGCCAGCAGCTTGGCAGGGACGAACACCGGGGAGCTGTTTTTT.

V and J are TRBV28 and TRBJ2-5, with 7 bases fitting TRBD2. Germline trimming cut 3 bases from V and 6 bases from J; bases unmatched to any gene: 1. Germline loops: CDR1 MDHEN, CDR2 SYDVKM. This CDR3 contains 12 residues. CDR3 protein: CASSFGGKTQYF. The CDR3 region has the DNA TGTGCCAGCAGTTTCGGGGGGAAGACCCAGTACTTC. The variable domain in full, completed from reference TRBV28 and TRBJ2-5, reads DVKVTQSSRYLVKRTGEKVFLECVQDMDHENMFWYRQDPGLGLRLIYFSYDVKMKEKGDIPEGYSVSREKKERFSLILESASTNQTSMYLCASSFGGKTQYFGPGTRLLVL.

The chain links TRBV19 to TRBJ2-7; D might be TRBD2 (6 bases). Germline V gene data show CDR1 as LNHDA and CDR2 as SQIVND (reference sequence). V lost 7 bases to trimming and J lost 0 bases, with 19 bases between them. The CDR3 spans 16 residues. The CDR3 bases are TGTGCCAGTAAGGCTGTTTTAGCGGATCCCTCCTACGAGCAGTACTTC. Protein: CASKAVLADPSYEQYF.

The chain links TRBV5-1 to TRBJ2-1; TRBD1 matches 8 bases. There are 11 residues in the CDR3. V lost 7 bases, J lost 8 bases, and 2 bases stayed unmatched. Germline CDR1 and CDR2: SGHRS and YFSETQ. In DNA, the CDR3 is TGCGCCAGCGGACAGGGATATGAGCAGTTCTTC. It codes for CASGQGYEQFF.